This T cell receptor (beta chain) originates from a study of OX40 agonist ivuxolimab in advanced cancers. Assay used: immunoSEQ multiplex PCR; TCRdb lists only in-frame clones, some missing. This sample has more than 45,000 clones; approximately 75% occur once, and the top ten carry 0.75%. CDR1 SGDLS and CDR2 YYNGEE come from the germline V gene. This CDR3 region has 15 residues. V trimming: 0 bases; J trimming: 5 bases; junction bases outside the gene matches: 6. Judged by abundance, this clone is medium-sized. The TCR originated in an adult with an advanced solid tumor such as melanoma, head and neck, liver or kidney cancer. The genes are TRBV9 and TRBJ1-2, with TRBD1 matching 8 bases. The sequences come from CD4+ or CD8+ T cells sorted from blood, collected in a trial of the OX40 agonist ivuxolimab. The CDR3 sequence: CASSVGQGPMYGYTF. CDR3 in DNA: TGTGCCAGCAGCGTAGGACAGGGGCCTATGTATGGCTACACCTTC.